This TCR beta chain was obtained from a study of cytomegalovirus exposure and HLA in healthy donors listed by TCRdb under 2017. As for the study more broadly: In an earlier analysis of around 540 of the donors, 250 to 350 Gb of sequence data and 95 million to 130 million unique TCR beta sequences from roughly 200 million T cells were reported. Around 300 gigabases of sequencing data and approximately 84 million unique TCR sequences were included in an early release covering 550 to 800 HLA-typed donors. The genetic ancestry cluster associated with self-reported Caucasian donors included about 81% of the 398 genotyped donors. The study aimed to test whether signatures of past pathogen exposure could be identified by cataloging public T cell receptors. The study profiled the T cell repertoires of fewer than 850 subjects by immunosequencing and related them to cytomegalovirus serostatus. In addition to the first cohort of roughly 700 subjects, a separate validation cohort of over 90 different subjects was used. To predict cytomegalovirus infection status, the study combined high-throughput TCR immunosequencing, statistical association of individual TCRs with disease status, and machine learning. To study patterns of TCR occurrence, a later analysis re-analyzed previously published TCR beta repertoires from around 660 donors and added high-resolution HLA genotyping. In the later analysis, no new phenotypic data were used to find candidate immune exposures; instead, reliance was placed on TCR beta sequences and their occurrence across donors. An earlier analysis of 500 to 750 of the donors applied high-throughput TCR beta sequencing to assess whether each TCR beta V gene segment acted as functional or pseudogenic. Alongside the repertoire data, information on donor age, sex, ethnicity and CMV serostatus was compiled. Genome-wide SNP genotypes for about 60% of the roughly 700 donors were used in a later genetic analysis, which treated that subset as a discovery cohort. All discovery cohort repertoires had been generated on a single sequencing platform. Class I and class II HLA loci were covered by the typing at four-digit resolution. The number of typed donors differed by locus: about 620-630 for A, B, C, DRB1 and DQB1; approximately 520 for DQA1; around 580 for DPA1; and roughly 490 for DPB1. About five DR-DQ haplotypes were treated as single units for association and clustering because of strong linkage in the cohort. Among 300 to 450 genotyped donors of the cohort, an average of about 240,000 unique TCR beta nucleotide sequences were sequenced per donor, around a sixth of them non-productive.

What the authors observed across the whole study: A few of the identified cytomegalovirus-associated TCR beta chains were confirmed in vitro to be specific for cytomegalovirus antigens. The authors suggested that the approach could potentially be extended to other disease states and immunological phenotypes. Because HLA typing was unavailable for some donors at each locus, only the typed subset was used in association tests. The study listed 150 to 200 TCR beta chains as associated with cytomegalovirus. At a false discovery rate of 0.05, a later analysis linked 16,000 or so TCR beta sequences to specific HLA alleles. Presence/absence analyses assumed roughly uniform sequencing depth across donors, an assumption that may not hold. In an earlier analysis of around 600 of the donors, most TCR beta V segments appeared in productive rearrangements about 87% or about 30% of the time, broadly matching IMGT annotations. A further reported finding was that TCR beta sequences accurately predicted the HLA-A and HLA-B alleles for most subjects in the first cohort. Only TCR beta chains were sequenced in this cohort, and the absence of alpha or paired-chain data limited detectable features. When HLA alleles, especially DR and DQ, strongly co-occurred, TCR associations were difficult to assign to individual alleles. A later analysis reported that several top co-occurrence clusters appeared linked to parvovirus B19, influenza, CMV and Epstein-Barr virus. In a later analysis, HLA-associated TCR beta chains showed more clonal expansion and lower generation probabilities than non-associated chains that were equally common. Linkage disequilibrium might explain the correlated functional status among segregating V segments, but an unknown experimental factor could not be excluded. Some IMGT-functional V segments, including TRBV6-2 and TRBV6-3, could not be distinguished by the 87-base-pair reads and were therefore excluded. Compared with the 666-donor mean, donors in an Asian-associated ancestry cluster had fewer N-insertions in productive TCRs, according to a later genetic analysis. According to a later analysis, TCR association rates differed among HLA loci, with DRB1 alleles showing the most associated TCRs and HLA-C alleles showing the fewest. Most TCR sequences were seen in very few donors, while some public TCRs were found in many individuals. Immune exposure information for the cohort was limited to CMV serostatus. An association between a missense DCLRE1C variant and V-gene and J-gene trimming of TCR beta chains was found in a later genetic analysis and replicated in an independent cohort. In a later analysis, most CMV-associated TCR beta chains were found to appear HLA-restricted, with HLA associations seemingly driven largely by CMV exposure. The classifier was reported to diagnose cytomegalovirus status with high specificity and sensitivity in both the original and validation cohorts. A cluster of highly shared sequence variants was judged likely to represent a technical artifact of the sequencing pipeline. Approximately 16 rarely observed V segments, including chromosome 9 orphons, were excluded from the earlier analysis of several hundred of the donors because counts were too low.

As for this clone: What this receptor recognizes is not known. Base qualities are not at hand, and no much larger clone is one base apart.

Inclusive of the bounding cysteine and phenylalanine, the CDR3 is 15 residues long. The only DNA kept is the CDR3, 45 bases in frame from the first base. Cut back by 7 bases and 10 bases, the V and J ends lie 23 bases apart. The germline V gene sets CDR1 to SNHLY and CDR2 to FYNNEI. The library was generated by the immunoSEQ multiplex PCR assay. For the multiplex PCR, a mixture combining 60 forward primers for TCR Vbeta segments and 13 reverse primers for TCR Jbeta segments was used. Amplification of the CDR3 region of rearranged TCR beta genes was performed with a multiplex PCR assay on genomic DNA. On the Illumina HiSeq System, the amplified TCR beta libraries were sequenced as 87-base-pair reads. For the original study's pipeline: Across the roughly 640 repertoires, a later analysis counted roughly 84 million unique TCR beta chains, about 10 million of which were shared by at least two donors. Raw reads were error-corrected and collapsed into unique sequences with a nearest-neighbor algorithm that merged closely related sequences to remove PCR and sequencing errors. V, D and J gene segments were assigned by aligning CDR3 sequences to IMGT reference sequences. For a sequence to be retained, a match of at least six nucleotides was required to both a V gene segment and a J gene segment. A rearrangement counted as productive if the CDR3 had no stop codons and remained in frame with V and J, and every other rearrangement counted as non-productive. Following IMGT convention, CDR3 was defined as the stretch from the second conserved V-encoded cysteine to the conserved J-encoded phenylalanine. In an earlier analysis of approximately 590 of the donors, sequences lacking an unambiguous match to a single V gene segment were excluded. In an earlier analysis of approximately 610 of the donors, V segments were called functional above 56.7% productive rearrangements and were called segregating when the between-donor standard deviation exceeded 5%. A statistical classification framework was built to diagnose cytomegalovirus status from the catalog of TCR beta chain sequences. In a later analysis, V and J genes were assigned by comparing TCR nucleotide sequences against IMGT/GENE-DB human TR gene sequences. The TCRdist pipeline was used in a later analysis to assign CDR3 sequences and most-parsimonious VDJ recombination scenarios. In a later analysis, each TCR beta chain was defined by its CDR3 amino acid sequence together with its V-gene family, and reads without a unique V-gene family were excluded. A later analysis removed 592 highly shared, low-generation-probability nucleotide sequences to deal with suspected cross-contamination and a sequencing artifact. In a later analysis, a clonal expansion index was calculated for each public chain from normalized within-repertoire ranks of inferred template counts. Generation probabilities in a later analysis came from a VDJ recombination model fitted to out-of-frame rearrangements, and those results were checked against IGoR. Hypergeometric tests were used in a later analysis to score TCR-TCR, TCR-HLA and TCR-CMV co-occurrence, with a repertoire-size bias correction applied to the TCR pairs. In a later analysis, false discovery rates were estimated by permuting HLA or CMV assignments 20 times. In a later analysis, co-occurring TCRs were grouped with DBSCAN, and TCRdist sequence similarity was added when clustering was performed within HLA-allele-positive subsets. Repertoires with fewer than 30,000 or more than 120,000 public chains were left out of co-occurrence clustering, as were four to six repertoires with anomalous nucleotide sharing. TCRdb mirrors the immuneACCESS table, restricted to in-frame sequences. Some clones are absent from its copies; in checked studies, under half trace to an unresolved V gene, and the reason for the others is unknown. V, J and clone size reflect that table, while D and trimming were determined from the DNA. The sample table lists around 96,000 clones, around 82% of them with a count of one. The ten largest clones take up over 2% of the sample.

The cohort consisted of 666 healthy bone marrow donors. At the time of sampling, all cohort members were nominally healthy, though unrecorded immune exposures were likely present. The donor was CMV seronegative and belonged to the group of 352 seronegative cohort members. A peripheral blood sample was collected from each donor, and TCR beta sequencing was performed on peripheral blood mononuclear cells. The Qiagen DNeasy Blood Extraction Kit was used to extract genomic DNA from the blood cell samples. The sequence was collected from a man in his late teens or twenties in good health and CMV-seronegative. This receptor chain uses TRBV2 and TRBJ2-1, with a tentative D gene TRBD2 over 7 matching bases. Sequenced input: PBMCs. The nucleotide sequence reads TGTGCCAGCAAGCTGGGCGGGGGCCTACAATGGGAGCAGTTCTTC. It is translated as CASKLGGGLQWEQFF.